This T cell receptor beta chain was observed in a study of post-analysis software for immune sequencing data. Study-wide findings and caveats: Patients with multiple sclerosis recorded significantly lower normalized Chao1 diversity than controls, the study found. TRBV5-6, TRBV5-1 and TRBV20-1 were among four or five TRBV segments more frequent in patients than controls.

This clonotype was observed a handful of times. Antigen: not known. Germline CDR1 SQVTM, CDR2 ANQGSEA. CDR3 length equals 14 residues. Trimming removed 6 bases from V and 8 bases from J; junction bases left unmatched: 14. Sequencing libraries made from TCR beta cDNA carried unique molecular identifiers. TCRdb reprocessed the PCR reads via MiXCR and lists one record per CDR3 protein. The repertoire holds 430,000 or so distinct CDR3 sequences, with 39% as singletons. The chain joins TRBV29-1 to TRBJ1-2; 8 bases agree with TRBD1. The specimen sequenced was blood. This TCR derives from a girl under 10 years old with multiple sclerosis. CDR3 DNA sequence: TGCAGCGTCGCCGCGACAGGGGCACAGAGAGGCTACACCTTC. Protein: CSVAATGAQRGYTF.